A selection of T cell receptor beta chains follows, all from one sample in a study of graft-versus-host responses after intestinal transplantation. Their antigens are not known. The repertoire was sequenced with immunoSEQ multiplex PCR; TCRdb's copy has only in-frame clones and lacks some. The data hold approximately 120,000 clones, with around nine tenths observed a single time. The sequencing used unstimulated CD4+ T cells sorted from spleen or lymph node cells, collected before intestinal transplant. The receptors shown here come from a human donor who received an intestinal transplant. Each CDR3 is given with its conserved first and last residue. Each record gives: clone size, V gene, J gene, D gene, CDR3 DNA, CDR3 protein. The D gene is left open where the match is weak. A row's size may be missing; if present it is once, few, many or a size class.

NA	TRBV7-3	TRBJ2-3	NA	TGTGCCAGCAGCTTAACTAGCGGCACAGATACGCAGTATTTT	CASSLTSGTDTQYF
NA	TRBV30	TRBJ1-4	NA	TGTGCCTGGAGTGGGACAGCAACTAATGAAAAACTGTTTTTT	CAWSGTATNEKLFF
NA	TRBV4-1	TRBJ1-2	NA	TGCGCCAGCAGCCAAGTAGGGGGGGCGGCTGGCTACACCTTC	CASSQVGGAAGYTF
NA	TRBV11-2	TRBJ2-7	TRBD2	TGTGCCAGCAGCCAAATAGCGGGGCCGTACGAGCAGTACTTC	CASSQIAGPYEQYF
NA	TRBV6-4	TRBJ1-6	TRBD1	TGTGCCAACGATCAGGGGGCTATCTATAATTCACCCCTCCACTTT	CANDQGAIYNSPLHF
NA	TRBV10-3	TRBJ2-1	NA	TGTGCCATAGGAAGAAATGAGCAGTTCTTC	CAIGRNEQFF
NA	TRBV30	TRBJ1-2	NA	TGTGCCTGGAGGGTCGGCTCTAACTATGGCTACACCTTC	CAWRVGSNYGYTF
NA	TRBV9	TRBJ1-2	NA	TGTGCCAGCAGTTCTAATGGCTACACCTTC	CASSSNGYTF
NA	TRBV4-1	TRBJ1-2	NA	TGCGCCAGCAGCCAAGATCGCTCGGTCAGCGGCTACACCTTC	CASSQDRSVSGYTF
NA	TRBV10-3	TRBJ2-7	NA	TGTGCCATCAGTGAGTCGTTGGGCGAGCAGTACTTC	CAISESLGEQYF
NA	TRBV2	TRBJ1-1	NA	TGTGCCAGCAGTTGGCGCGGGGTAAGGGACCACACTGAAGCTTTCTTT	CASSWRGVRDHTEAFF
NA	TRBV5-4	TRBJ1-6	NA	TGTGCCAGCAGCAACGTGAAGGGTAGGACACCCCTCCACTTT	CASSNVKGRTPLHF
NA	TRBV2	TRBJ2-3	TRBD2	TGTGCCAGCAGTGGGAGGGCGGGGGACACAGATACGCAGTATTTT	CASSGRAGDTDTQYF
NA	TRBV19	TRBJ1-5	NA	TGTGCCAGTAGCTTGGGTGGGGGCAATCAGCCCCAGCATTTT	CASSLGGGNQPQHF
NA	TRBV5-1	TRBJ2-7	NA	TGCGCCAGCTCCCGGGACGGGATCTACGAGCAGTACTTC	CASSRDGIYEQYF
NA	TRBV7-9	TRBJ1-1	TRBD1	TGTGCCAGCAGCTTAACACAGGGGGGGATGAACACTGAAGCTTTCTTT	CASSLTQGGMNTEAFF
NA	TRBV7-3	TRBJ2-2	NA	TGTGCCAGCAGCCATACTTACACCGGGGAGCTGTTTTTT	CASSHTYTGELFF
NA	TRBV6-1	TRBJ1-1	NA	TGTGCCAGCACTTGGGGACTTTTCACTGAAGCTTTCTTT	CASTWGLFTEAFF
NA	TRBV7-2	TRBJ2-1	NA	TGTGCCAGCAGCTTTCAGTGGGCACCTGGTGAGCAGTTCTTC	CASSFQWAPGEQFF
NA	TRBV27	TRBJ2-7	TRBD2	TGTGCCAGCAGTCCACGCCCCCTGGCGGGGGGGGACGAGCAGTACTTC	CASSPRPLAGGDEQYF
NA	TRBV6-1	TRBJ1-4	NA	TGTGCCAGCAGTGTCCCGATGAAGGGCAGATGGACTAATGAAAAACTGTTTTTT	CASSVPMKGRWTNEKLFF
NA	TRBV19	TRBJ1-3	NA	TGTGCCAGCTCGACAGGTTTCTCTGGAAACACCATATATTTT	CASSTGFSGNTIYF
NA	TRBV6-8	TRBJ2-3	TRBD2	TGTGCCAGCAGTACCAGACTAGCGGGGTTGGCAGATACGCAGTATTTT	CASSTRLAGLADTQYF
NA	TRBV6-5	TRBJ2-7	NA	TGTGCCAGCAGTTACTCGAACGGAGTTGGCGAGCAGTACTTC	CASSYSNGVGEQYF
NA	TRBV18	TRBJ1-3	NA	TGTGCCAGCTCGCCACCCCCTCGGGCGATCTCTGGAAACACCATATATTTT	CASSPPPRAISGNTIYF
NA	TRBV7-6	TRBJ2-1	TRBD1	TGTGCCAGCAGCTTGGACAGGGCCCAGTTCTTC	CASSLDRAQFF
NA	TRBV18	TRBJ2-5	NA	TGTGCCAGCTCACCGCGGCCCTCCAAGGGAGAGACCCAGTACTTC	CASSPRPSKGETQYF
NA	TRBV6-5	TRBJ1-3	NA	TGTGCCAGCAGTTACTCGAAACAGGGCTACACCATATATTTT	CASSYSKQGYTIYF
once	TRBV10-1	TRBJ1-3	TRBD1	TGCGCCAGCAGTTCGGGACAGGGGTACGGAAACACCATATATTTT	CASSSGQGYGNTIYF
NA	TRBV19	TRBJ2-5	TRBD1	TGTGCCAGTGACAGGGGGCGCCGGTTGAGAGAGACCCAGTACTTC	CASDRGRRLRETQYF
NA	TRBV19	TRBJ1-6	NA	TGTGCCAGTAGTCGAGCCCTATCGAGCTCCTATAATTCACCCCTCCACTTT	CASSRALSSSYNSPLHF
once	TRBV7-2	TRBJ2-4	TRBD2	TGTGCCAGCAGCTTAGTCGGGACTAGCGGGGGGCCAAACATTCAGTACTTC	CASSLVGTSGGPNIQYF
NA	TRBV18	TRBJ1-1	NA	TGTGCCAGCTTACCATTCGGGGGGGCGGATGAAGCTTTCTTT	CASLPFGGADEAFF
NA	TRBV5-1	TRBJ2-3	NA	TGCGCCAGCAGCTTACCCCGGGCAGATACGCAGTATTTT	CASSLPRADTQYF
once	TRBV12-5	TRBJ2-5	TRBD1	TGTGCTAGTGGTTTGGTATGGGGCGACAGGGAAAGGTCTCCCCAGTACTTC	CASGLVWGDRERSPQYF
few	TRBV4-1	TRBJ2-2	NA	TGCGCCAGCAGCCAAGATAGTTGGGGCTATACCGGGGAGCTGTTTTTT	CASSQDSWGYTGELFF
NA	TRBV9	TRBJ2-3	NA	TGTGCCAGCAGCGTAGACCTCGTGGACAGACACACAGATACGCAGTATTTT	CASSVDLVDRHTDTQYF
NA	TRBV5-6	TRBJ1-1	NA	TGTGCCAGCAGCTTGGTTGGGACCGAAGCTTTCTTT	CASSLVGTEAFF
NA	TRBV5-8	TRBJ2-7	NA	TGTGCCAGCAGCTTTTTTTTTACTGGGGGGCTAGGCTACGAGCAGTACTTC	CASSFFFTGGLGYEQYF
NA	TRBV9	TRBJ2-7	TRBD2	TGTGCCAGCAGCGTAGAGCCTAGCGGGGGGTTGAACGAGCAGTACTTC	CASSVEPSGGLNEQYF
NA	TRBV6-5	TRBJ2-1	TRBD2	TGTGCCAGCTCGGGGACTAGAGCTTACAATGAGCAGTTCTTC	CASSGTRAYNEQFF
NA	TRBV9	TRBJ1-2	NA	TGTGCCAGCAGCGGACAGTCCACGCGGGGCTATGGCTACACCTTC	CASSGQSTRGYGYTF
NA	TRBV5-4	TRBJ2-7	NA	TGTGCCAGCAGCTTGGGGGGGACCGACCGGTACTTC	CASSLGGTDRYF
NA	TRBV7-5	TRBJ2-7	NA	TGTGTCAGAAGCCCCGGTTGGGGTAGATCCTACGAGCAGTACTTC	CVRSPGWGRSYEQYF
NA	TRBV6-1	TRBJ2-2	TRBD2	TGTGCCAGCAGTGAACTAGCGGGGTACACCGGGGAGCTGTTTTTT	CASSELAGYTGELFF
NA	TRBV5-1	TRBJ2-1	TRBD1	TGCGCCAGCAGCTCATCCGGGACAGGGTCTCGGGAGCAGTTCTTC	CASSSSGTGSREQFF
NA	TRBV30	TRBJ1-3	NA	TGTGCCTGTTACTCTGGAAACACCATATATTTT	CACYSGNTIYF
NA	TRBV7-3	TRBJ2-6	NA	TGTGCCAGCAGCCCCACTCGAGGGGCCAACGTCCTGACTTTC	CASSPTRGANVLTF
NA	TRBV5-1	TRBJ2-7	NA	TGCGCCAGCAGCTTGGGGGGTCTGTCCTACGAGCAGTACTTC	CASSLGGLSYEQYF
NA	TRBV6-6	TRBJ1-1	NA	TGTGCCAGCAGTTACCCACAGGGAGGGAGCACTGAAGCTTTCTTT	CASSYPQGGSTEAFF
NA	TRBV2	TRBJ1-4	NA	TGTGCCAGCAGCACAGGAGCAAATGAAAAACTGTTTTTT	CASSTGANEKLFF
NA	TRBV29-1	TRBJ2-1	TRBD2	TGCAGCGTTGAAGAATTACGGACTAGCGGGGGGGTCGATTACAATGAGCAGTTCTTC	CSVEELRTSGGVDYNEQFF
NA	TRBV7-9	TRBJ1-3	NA	TGTGCCAGCAGCTCCAGGTCTGGAAACACCATATATTTT	CASSSRSGNTIYF